This passage covers 32 T cell receptor beta chains from one sample sequenced in a study of T-cell memory formation after mild COVID-19 listed by TCRdb under 2021. Libraries were constructed by 5' RACE. TCRdb shows the sequencer as Illumina NovaSeq 6000. Starting from the raw public reads, TCRdb applied fastp trimming at Q25, assembled clones with MiXCR and retained in-frame beta chains. A single entry per CDR3 protein holds the most common genes and DNA from its merged rows. The table for this sample lists fewer than 700,000 distinct CDR3 sequences; less than 25% of them were counted only once. The top ten hold around 7.7% of the sample. Sequencing was performed on PBMCs or a T cell subset sorted from them (not recorded which). The receptors here all came from an adult woman who had mild COVID-19 (a few samples of this study predate the infection). The sample titles of this study are shuffled in the database, so cell type and time point are left out; the donor was told from shared clones.

This clonotype was detected only a few times. The chain couples TRBV12-3 or TRBV12-4 to TRBJ2-3, with 11 bases matching TRBD2. With V trimmed by 6 bases and J by 4 bases, 6 bases remained unmatched. The CDR3 spans 15 residues. The CDR3, as DNA: TGTGCCAGCAGCAAGACTAGCGGGAATGCAGATACGCAGTATTTT. Protein: CASSKTSGNADTQYF.

This clonotype was seen more than once but under ten times. The chain combines TRBV4-2 with TRBJ2-7, with a tentative D call TRBD1 (6 bases). Germline V gene data show CDR1 as LGHNA and CDR2 as YNFKEQ. The V end was cut by 1 base, the J end by 2 bases, with 15 bases between. The CDR3 loop spans 16 amino acids. Here the CDR3 reads CASSQVSGTRAYEQYF. The CDR3 coding sequence is TGTGCCAGCAGCCAAGTTTCCGGGACACGCGCCTACGAGCAGTACTTC.

The chain has TRBV9 and TRBJ2-1, with D perhaps matching TRBD1 (5 bases). Germline-derived CDR1 and CDR2 are SGDLS and YYNGEE. Between the trimmed V and J ends, which lost 1 base and 4 bases, there was a span of 9 bases. CDR3 length: 14 residues. The CDR3 loop reads CASSVWGGYNEQFF. CDR3 DNA sequence: TGTGCCAGCAGCGTATGGGGCGGATACAATGAGCAGTTCTTC.

This clonotype has a handful of counts. V is TRBV5-1 and J is TRBJ2-5; D might be TRBD1 or TRBD2, each matching 5 bases. The CDR3 sequence is 13 residues long. Germline assignment: CDR1 SGHRS and CDR2 YFSETQ. Trimming took off 6 bases at V and 0 bases at J, with 9 bases between the two ends. CDR3 sequence: CASNEGNQETQYF. The DNA for the CDR3 is TGCGCCAGCAATGAGGGGAACCAAGAGACCCAGTACTTC.

V and J are TRBV29-1 and TRBJ2-7, with TRBD2 matching 7 bases. V lost 7 bases to trimming and J lost 6 bases; unmatched junction nucleotides: 9. Germline V gives CDR1 SQVTM, CDR2 ANQGSEA. The CDR3 is 12 amino acids. CDR3: CSAGRTSLEQYF. The CDR3 DNA is TGCAGCGCTGGGCGGACTAGTCTCGAGCAGTACTTC.

The V and J genes are TRBV7-9 and TRBJ2-1, with 10 bases matching TRBD2. Germline CDR1 and CDR2: SEHNR and FQNEAQ (reference sequence). J lost 9 bases, V lost 0 bases, and 8 bases had no gene match. The CDR3 is 16 residues long. CDR3 region: CASSLAGTSVWGEQFF. For the CDR3, the DNA is TGTGCCAGCAGCTTAGCTGGGACTAGCGTTTGGGGTGAGCAGTTCTTC.

This clonotype occurred a few times. The J gene is TRBJ2-1, the V gene TRBV20-1; 9 bases map to TRBD2. Germline CDR1 is DFQATT and CDR2 is SNEGSKA (reference sequence). The CDR3 contains 15 residues. The ends lost 0 bases at V and 8 bases at J; junction bases unmatched: 8. Here the CDR3 DNA reads TGCAGTGCTAGAGATCGGCTAGCGGGAAACGATGAGCAGTTCTTC. Translated, it gives CSARDRLAGNDEQFF.

A remark on this clonotype: The junction and the germline gene differ at one end; a read error may be behind it. The chain combines TRBV14 with TRBJ2-3, with a weak D call TRBD2 (6 bases). Germline values: CDR1 SGHDN, CDR2 FVKESK. This CDR3 has 17 residues. The CDR3 nucleotides are TGTGCCAGCAGCCAAGATCCTGGGGACGGGAGCACAGATACGCATTATTTT. This sequence encodes CASSQDPGDGSTDTHYF.

The chain uses TRBV6-5 and TRBJ1-2; unclear D gene. The CDR3 sequence is 11 residues long. The V gene lost 8 bases and the J gene lost 5 bases, with 9 bases spanning the gap. Germline values: CDR1 MNHEY, CDR2 SVGAGI. CDR3 nucleotides: TGTGCCAGCGCGGGGTGGTATGGCTACACCTTC. Translation gives CASAGWYGYTF.

A few counts support this clonotype. The chain couples TRBV9 to TRBJ2-1; tentatively, D is TRBD1 (5 bases). V was clipped by 2 bases and J by 9 bases, with 12 bases between them. The V gene's germline CDR1 is SGDLS and CDR2 YYNGEE. CDR3 length: 13 amino acids. The CDR3 reads CASSVKARAEQFF. The CDR3 region has the DNA TGTGCCAGCAGCGTGAAGGCCAGGGCTGAGCAGTTCTTC.

This clonotype was counted only a few times. CDR3 sequence reads: CATREGAGRFF. The CDR3 region has the DNA TGTGCCACCAGGGAGGGGGCTGGTCGGTTCTTC. The gene calls are TRBV24-1 and TRBJ2-1; maybe TRBD1 (7 bases). Trimming left V 7 bases short and J 15 bases short, with 15 bases between. The CDR3 is 11 amino acids. Per germline, CDR1 KGHDR and CDR2 SFDVKD.

This clonotype was found a few times. The genes are TRBV20-1 and TRBJ2-1, with 13 positions matching TRBD2. The CDR3 totals 14 residues. J lost 5 bases, V lost 7 bases, and 5 bases had no gene match. Germline assignment: CDR1 DFQATT and CDR2 SNEGSKA (reference sequence). The CDR3 DNA is TGCAGTGTACTAGCGGGAGGGACCCACAATGAGCAGTTCTTC. Its protein is CSVLAGGTHNEQFF.

This clonotype was counted only a few times. V usage is TRBV7-3 and J usage is TRBJ2-1; D unresolved. Per germline, CDR1 SGHTA and CDR2 FQGTGA. The length of the CDR3 is 13 residues. The germline V and J ends were trimmed by 1 base and 12 bases, with 13 bases remaining between them. The CDR3 DNA reads TGTGCCAGCAGCTTAAGTGAGCCGACTTTGCAGTTCTTC. This encodes CASSLSEPTLQFF.

Written as DNA, the CDR3 is TGCGCCAGCAGCTTGGAAGGACAGGGAGGACTCAAGAACACTGAAGCTTTCTTT. It is translated as CASSLEGQGGLKNTEAFF. J is TRBJ1-1 and V is TRBV5-1, with TRBD1 matching over 8 bases. CDR1 SGHRS and CDR2 YFSETQ come from the germline V gene. The V gene end was trimmed by 0 bases and the J gene end by 1 base; junction bases not matched to a gene: 11. The CDR3 spans 18 residues.

The gene calls are TRBV6-2 or TRBV6-3 and TRBJ1-5; TRBD1 matches at 7 bases. There are 15 residues in the CDR3. Germline CDR1 is MNHEY and CDR2 is SVGEGT. V lost 4 bases and J lost 3; bases outside the gene matches: 6. The CDR3 nucleotides are TGTGCCAGCAGTTGGGACAGCTTAGACAATCAGCCCCAGCATTTT. The encoded protein is CASSWDSLDNQPQHF.

The table lists this clonotype with a few counts. The V call is TRBV5-1, the J call TRBJ2-7; D gene uncertain. Germline V CDR1 and CDR2: SGHRS, YFSETQ. The CDR3 sequence is 13 residues long. V dropped 6 bases and J dropped 3 bases, with 13 bases sitting between them. The CDR3 is CASTRAGLYEQYF. For the CDR3, the DNA is TGCGCCAGCACCCGGGCTGGTCTCTACGAGCAGTACTTC.

The chain couples TRBV4-3 to TRBJ2-7; 7 nucleotides agree with TRBD2. Looked up from germline, CDR1 is LGHNA and CDR2 is YSLEER. V lost 0 bases, J lost 4 bases, and 18 bases stayed unmatched. The length of the CDR3 is 19 residues. The DNA for the CDR3 is TGCGCCAGCAGCCAAGATTCCTTCCTCACCGGCGGGAGTGGTTACGAGCAGTACTTC. This encodes CASSQDSFLTGGSGYEQYF.

The chain links TRBV7-3 to TRBJ2-2, with D perhaps TRBD2 (6 bases). Deletions cut 6 bases from V and 0 bases from J, with 8 bases between. Germline lookup yields CDR1 SGHTA and CDR2 FQGTGA. The CDR3 has 14 residues. The CDR3 loop reads CASSRTTNTGELFF. The CDR3 nucleotides read TGTGCCAGCAGTCGGACTACGAACACCGGGGAGCTGTTTTTT. The entire variable domain, with the rest obtained from reference TRBV7-3 and TRBJ2-2, is as follows: GAGVSQTPSNKVTEKGKYVELRCDPISGHTALYWYRQSLGQGPEFLIYFQGTGAADDSGLPNDRFFAVRPEGSVSTLKIQRTERGDSAVYLCASSRTTNTGELFFGEGSRLTVL.

This clonotype was seen more than once but under ten times. The rearrangement joins TRBV11-2 to TRBJ1-2; no clear D gene. Between the trimmed V and J ends, which lost 4 bases and 7 bases, there was a span of 10 bases. There are 12 residues in the CDR3. Germline V gene sequence: CDR1 SGHAT, CDR2 FQNNGV. The CDR3 region has the DNA TGTGCCAGCAGCTCCTTACGTCTTGGCTACACCTTC. Residues: CASSSLRLGYTF. The whole variable domain, remainder taken from reference TRBV11-2 and TRBJ1-2, is EAGVAQSPRYKIIEKRQSVAFWCNPISGHATLYWYQQILGQGPKLLIQFQNNGVVDDSQLPKDRFSAERLKGVDSTLKIQPAKLEDSAVYLCASSSLRLGYTFGSGTRLTVV.

A few counts support this clonotype. The genes are TRBV5-1 and TRBJ2-2; 12 bases align to TRBD2. The CDR3 is 17 residues long. V lost 4 bases to trimming and J lost 6 bases; unmatched junction nucleotides: 10. The germline CDR1 and CDR2 sequences are SGHRS and YFSETQ. CDR3 loop: CASSPVPSGGASGELFF. CDR3 nucleotides: TGCGCCAGCAGCCCAGTCCCTAGCGGGGGGGCCTCCGGGGAGCTGTTTTTT.

There are a few counts of this clonotype. The chain joins TRBV7-9 to TRBJ1-3, with 7 bases aligning to TRBD1. Germline V gives CDR1 SEHNR, CDR2 FQNEAQ (reference sequence). After removal of 11 bases from V and 0 bases from J, the junction contained 7 bases not matched to a gene. The CDR3 consists of 14 residues. The CDR3 DNA follows: TGTGCCGGTAGGACAGGCTCCTCTGGAAACACCATATATTTT. Encoded protein: CAGRTGSSGNTIYF.

The chain carries TRBV12-3 or TRBV12-4 and TRBJ2-1, with D perhaps TRBD2 (6 bases). This CDR3 comprises 12 residues. V lost 7 bases, J lost 6 bases, and 10 bases lay in between. CDR3 sequence (DNA): TGTGCCAGCACTATCGGGGGCAATGAGCAGTTCTTC. It specifies CASTIGGNEQFF.

This clonotype showed up just a few times. The rearrangement joins TRBV7-8 to TRBJ1-5, with a possible D match to TRBD1 (6 bases). Germline V CDR1 and CDR2: SGHVS, FQNEAQ. Trimming took 1 base from V and 6 from J, leaving 13 bases between them. The CDR3 length is 15 residues. CDR3 sequence reads: CASSLVRGDRQPQHF. DNA of the CDR3: TGTGCCAGCAGCTTAGTCAGGGGTGATCGTCAGCCCCAGCATTTT.

This clonotype was found a few times. The chain combines TRBV6-2 or TRBV6-3 with TRBJ2-2, with 14 positions matching TRBD2. The CDR3 runs 18 residues. V lost 8 bases to trimming and J lost 3 bases; unmatched junction nucleotides: 11. Germline CDR1 and CDR2: MNHEY and SVGEGT. The CDR3 DNA sequence: TGTGCCAGCGCTGAGAGACTAGCGGGAGGGCCGTACACCGGGGAGCTGTTTTTT. Translating it yields CASAERLAGGPYTGELFF.

The chain carries TRBV11-3 and TRBJ2-7; D may be TRBD2 (6 bases). Trimming stripped 3 bases from V and 4 bases from J, with 19 bases between. Germline V gene lookup returns CDR1 SGHNT and CDR2 YENEEA. CDR3 size: 16 residues. This chain's CDR3 is CASSFTTYRGLYEQYF. As DNA, the CDR3 is TGTGCCAGCAGCTTTACAACCTATCGGGGACTTTACGAGCAGTACTTC.

The chain links TRBV3-1 to TRBJ1-1; 7 bases are a match to TRBD1. This CDR3 has 14 residues. The junction had 8 bases not matched to a gene; V was cut back by 5 bases and J by 5 bases. The germline gives CDR1 LGHDT, CDR2 YNNKEL (reference sequence). CDR3: CASSSLTGRTEAFF. The CDR3 DNA reads TGTGCCAGCAGCTCCCTGACAGGGAGGACTGAAGCTTTCTTT.

The chain uses TRBV15 and TRBJ2-7; tentatively, D is TRBD2 (5 bases). Germline V lookup: CDR1 LNHNV, CDR2 YYDKDF (reference sequence). The V end lost 3 bases, the J end lost 0 bases, and 6 bases lay between the germline ends. There are 13 residues in the CDR3. The CDR3 DNA reads TGTGCCACCAGCAGCGGGAACTCCTACGAGCAGTACTTC. Amino acid sequence: CATSSGNSYEQYF.

This clonotype was recorded a few times. This chain joins TRBV18 and TRBJ1-5; D gene uncertain. Germline loops: CDR1 KGHSH, CDR2 LQKENI. Trimming cost V 0 bases and J 5 bases, with 8 bases left between them. There are 14 residues in the CDR3. CDR3 nucleotide sequence: TGTGCCAGCTCACCACCGAGTTGGGATCAGCCCCAGCATTTT. Translating gives CASSPPSWDQPQHF.

This clonotype was seen more than once but under ten times. The J gene is TRBJ1-5, the V gene TRBV10-3; D call uncertain. The CDR3 consists of 14 residues. Trimming shortened V by 5 bases and J by 4 bases, and 12 bases separated the two germline ends. CDR1 and CDR2 (germline): ENHRY, SYGVKD. The CDR3 region has the DNA TGTGCCATCAGTCGGGGTGAAGGGAATCAGCCCCAGCATTTT. Translated: CAISRGEGNQPQHF.

This clonotype was seen more than once but under ten times. The chain recombines TRBV27 with TRBJ2-5; maybe TRBD1 (5 bases). The V gene's germline CDR1 is MNHEY and CDR2 SMNVEV (reference sequence). V was cut by 6 bases and J by 5 bases, with 16 bases left in between. The CDR3 consists of 14 residues. Here the CDR3 reads CASSPVGVWETQYF. The DNA of the CDR3 is TGTGCCAGCAGCCCCGTAGGGGTTTGGGAGACCCAGTACTTC.

The V call is TRBV29-1, the J call TRBJ1-2; D ambiguous. Germline values: CDR1 SQVTM, CDR2 ANQGSEA. V lost 3 bases, J lost 2 bases, and 4 bases lay in between. This CDR3 has 11 residues. The CDR3 DNA reads TGCAGCGTTGATAAGAACTATGGCTACACCTTC. Translation gives CSVDKNYGYTF.

The sample holds a few counts of this clonotype. The V and J genes are TRBV24-1 and TRBJ2-1; 13 bases fit TRBD2. J was trimmed by 8 bases and V by 4 bases; bases with no gene match: 4. Germline assignment: CDR1 KGHDR and CDR2 SFDVKD. CDR3 length equals 15 residues. CDR3 bases: TGTGCCACCAGTGACCGGACTAGCGGGGGATATGAGCAGTTCTTC. It yields the protein CATSDRTSGGYEQFF.